Listed below are T cell receptor beta chains from one sample, sequenced in a study of blood T cell repertoires in COVID-19. Clones were sequenced by immunoSEQ multiplex PCR, and TCRdb holds only the in-frame ones, with some missing. The data show hundreds of thousands of clones, with roughly nine tenths seen just once and roughly 7.3% held by the top ten. The sample was peripheral blood. These receptor sequences come from a woman aged 50 to 60 with COVID-19, enrolled during active disease. The CDR3 runs from the conserved cysteine through the conserved F or W. D genes are given only for firm matches. Only some rows state a clone size, as once, few, many or a class for expanded clones.

TRBV29-1	TRBJ2-7	TRBD2	NA	TGCAGCGTTGGCGGCGGGGGGATGCACGAGCAGTACTTC	CSVGGGGMHEQYF
TRBV29-1	TRBJ2-1	TRBD1	NA	TGCAGCGTGCTTACCCACAGGGGAGATGAGCAGTTCTTC	CSVLTHRGDEQFF
TRBV9	TRBJ1-2	TRBD1	NA	TGTGCCAGCAGCGCAGGGGGACCGAAGGGCTACACCTTC	CASSAGGPKGYTF
TRBV12-3/TRBV12-4	TRBJ2-1	NA	NA	TGTGCCAGCAGTTCATTGGGGGAGGATGAGCAGTTCTTC	CASSSLGEDEQFF
TRBV2	TRBJ2-3	NA	NA	TGTGCCAGCAGTGAGTTGCAGGTTACCCAGTATTTT	CASSELQVTQYF
TRBV5-6	TRBJ1-1	NA	NA	TGTGCCAGCAGCGGCGGGTTGAGGGCTTTCTTT	CASSGGLRAFF
TRBV6-1	TRBJ1-5	NA	NA	TGTGCCAGCAGTGAAAATCACGGAACAGGGTCGATCAAGCCCCAGCATTTT	CASSENHGTGSIKPQHF
TRBV19	TRBJ2-3	TRBD2	NA	TGTGCCAGTAAGGCCAGGGTATTAGCGGGGGGAATAGATACGCAGTATTTT	CASKARVLAGGIDTQYF
TRBV19	TRBJ2-1	TRBD1	NA	TGTGCCAGTAGTATAGGGGGCCTACAGGGGCTCTCCTACAATGAGCAGTTCTTC	CASSIGGLQGLSYNEQFF
TRBV5-4	TRBJ1-2	NA	NA	TGTGCCAGCAGCTGGACGGGGGTATATGGCTACACCTTC	CASSWTGVYGYTF
TRBV4-2	TRBJ2-5	NA	NA	TGTGCCAGCAGCCAAGTCGGGTGGGAGACCCAGTACTTC	CASSQVGWETQYF
TRBV9	TRBJ2-2	TRBD1	NA	TGTGCCAGCAGCCTAGGGGGACAGGGGGCTGGCGGGGAGCTGTTTTTT	CASSLGGQGAGGELFF
TRBV6-6	TRBJ2-2	NA	NA	TGTGCCAGCGGACTCCTCACCGGGGAGCTGTTTTTT	CASGLLTGELFF
TRBV9	TRBJ1-2	NA	once	TGTGCCAGCAGCGCCGTTGGGCAGAGCTATGGCTACACCTTC	CASSAVGQSYGYTF
TRBV19	TRBJ1-3	TRBD1	NA	TGTGCCAGCGAAACAGGGGGCTCTGACACCATATATTTT	CASETGGSDTIYF
TRBV11-3	TRBJ2-1	TRBD2	NA	TGTGCCAGCAGCTTAATAAGCGGGGGGGCTTTCAATGAGCAGTTCTTC	CASSLISGGAFNEQFF
TRBV14	TRBJ2-2	NA	once	TGTGCCAGCAGCCAACAGGCCGGGGAGCTGTTTTTT	CASSQQAGELFF
TRBV6-5	TRBJ2-3	TRBD2	NA	TGTGCCAGCAGCCTTAGCGGGGCCCGGGATACGCAGTATTTT	CASSLSGARDTQYF
TRBV19	TRBJ1-5	TRBD1	NA	TGTGCCAGTAGTTGGGACAGGAGGCAGCCCCAGCATTTT	CASSWDRRQPQHF
TRBV27	TRBJ1-3	NA	once	TGTGCCAGCAGGTGGACTGACGCCTTGGGGACCATATATTTT	CASRWTDALGTIYF
TRBV28	TRBJ1-1	NA	NA	TGTGCCAGCAGCCCCCCTGGGACACTTTCGAGAGGAGCTTTCTTT	CASSPPGTLSRGAFF
TRBV27	TRBJ1-2	NA	few	TGTGCCAGCAGTCCCCAGGGCCCCTATGGCTACACCTTC	CASSPQGPYGYTF
TRBV19	TRBJ1-3	NA	NA	TGTGCCAGTAGAAAAGACAGGCTCTCTGGAAACACCATATATTTT	CASRKDRLSGNTIYF
TRBV24-1	TRBJ2-3	TRBD2	NA	TGTGCCACCAGTGACCGCCGGGACTATGGGGATGGGGCAGATACGCAGTATTTT	CATSDRRDYGDGADTQYF
TRBV5-5	TRBJ1-4	TRBD1	NA	TGTGCCAGCAGCTTGGGGGGCAGGGCCAGGGGGAAACTGTTTTTT	CASSLGGRARGKLFF
TRBV7-9	TRBJ1-5	NA	once	TGTGCCAGCAGCGGAGGGGCAGGGTACCAGCCCCAGCATTTT	CASSGGAGYQPQHF
TRBV6-5	TRBJ1-6	NA	once	TGTGCCAGCAGTCGGGGGGGGAATTCACCCCTCCACTTT	CASSRGGNSPLHF
TRBV19	TRBJ1-2	TRBD1	few	TGTGCCAGTAGTACGCTTGGGACAGGGGATCGCTACACCTTC	CASSTLGTGDRYTF